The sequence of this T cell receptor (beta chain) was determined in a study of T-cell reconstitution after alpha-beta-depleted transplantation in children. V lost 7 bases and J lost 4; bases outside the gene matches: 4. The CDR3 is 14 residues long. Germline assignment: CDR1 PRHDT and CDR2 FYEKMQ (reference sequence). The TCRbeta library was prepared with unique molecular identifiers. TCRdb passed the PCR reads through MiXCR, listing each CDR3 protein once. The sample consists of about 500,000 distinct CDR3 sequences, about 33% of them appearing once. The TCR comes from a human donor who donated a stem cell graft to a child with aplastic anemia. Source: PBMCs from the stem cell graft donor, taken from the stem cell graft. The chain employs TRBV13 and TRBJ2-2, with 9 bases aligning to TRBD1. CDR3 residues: CASTQGAPTGELFF. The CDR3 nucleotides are TGTGCCAGCACACAGGGGGCCCCCACCGGGGAGCTGTTTTTT.